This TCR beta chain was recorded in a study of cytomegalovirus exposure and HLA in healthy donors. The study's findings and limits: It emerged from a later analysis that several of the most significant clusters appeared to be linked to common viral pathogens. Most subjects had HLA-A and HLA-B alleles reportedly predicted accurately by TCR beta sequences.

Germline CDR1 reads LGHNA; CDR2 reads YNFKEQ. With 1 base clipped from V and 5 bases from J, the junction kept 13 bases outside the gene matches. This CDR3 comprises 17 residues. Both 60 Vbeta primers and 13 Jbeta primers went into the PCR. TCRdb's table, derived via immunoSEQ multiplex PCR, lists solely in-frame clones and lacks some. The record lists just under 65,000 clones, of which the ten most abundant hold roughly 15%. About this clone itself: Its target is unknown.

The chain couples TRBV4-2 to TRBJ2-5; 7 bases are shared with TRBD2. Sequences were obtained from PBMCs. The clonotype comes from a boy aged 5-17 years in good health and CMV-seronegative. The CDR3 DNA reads TGTGCCAGCAGCCAAGCCCCGCGTGGGGGGGAGGACGAGACCCAGTACTTC. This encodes CASSQAPRGGEDETQYF.